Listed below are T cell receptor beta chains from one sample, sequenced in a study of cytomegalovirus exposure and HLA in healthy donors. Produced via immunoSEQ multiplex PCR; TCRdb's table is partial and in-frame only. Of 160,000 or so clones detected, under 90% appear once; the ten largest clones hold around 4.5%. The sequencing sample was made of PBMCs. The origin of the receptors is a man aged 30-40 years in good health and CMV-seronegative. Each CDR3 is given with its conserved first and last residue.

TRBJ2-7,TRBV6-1,CAIKGREGPYEQYF
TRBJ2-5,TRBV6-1,CASSHAGGEETQYF
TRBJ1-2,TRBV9,CASSGFGYTF
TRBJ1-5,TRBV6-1,CASSVSGVNQPQHF
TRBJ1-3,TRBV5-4,CASSLRQGGLVAGNTIYF
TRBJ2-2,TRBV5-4,CASSPQGRLPNTGELFF
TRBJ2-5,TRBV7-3,CASSLKLGGETQYF
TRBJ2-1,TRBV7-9,CAILVYNEQFF
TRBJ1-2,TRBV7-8,CASSLAGDRGYTF
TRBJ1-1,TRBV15,CATSRDGAIKAFF
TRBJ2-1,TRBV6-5,CASSYGGGGPSDEQFF
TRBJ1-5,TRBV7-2,CASSLAGVSNQPQHF
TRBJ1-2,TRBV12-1,CASSLKGQGKGYTF
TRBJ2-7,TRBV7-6,CASSLRGENEQYF
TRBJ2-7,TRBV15,CATSRGPPGGEQYF
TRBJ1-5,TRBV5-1,CASSQWTGGGQPQHF
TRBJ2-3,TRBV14,CASSPQWASGVNTQYF
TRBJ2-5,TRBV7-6,CASSRFVRETQYF
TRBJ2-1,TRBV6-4,CASSDSWGGSEQFF
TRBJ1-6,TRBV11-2,CASSLAPAEAHSYNSPLHF
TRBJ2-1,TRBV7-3,CASSPKRVGSYNEQFF
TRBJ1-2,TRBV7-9,CASSSRGQDGYTF
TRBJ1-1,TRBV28,CASSLGGLAFF